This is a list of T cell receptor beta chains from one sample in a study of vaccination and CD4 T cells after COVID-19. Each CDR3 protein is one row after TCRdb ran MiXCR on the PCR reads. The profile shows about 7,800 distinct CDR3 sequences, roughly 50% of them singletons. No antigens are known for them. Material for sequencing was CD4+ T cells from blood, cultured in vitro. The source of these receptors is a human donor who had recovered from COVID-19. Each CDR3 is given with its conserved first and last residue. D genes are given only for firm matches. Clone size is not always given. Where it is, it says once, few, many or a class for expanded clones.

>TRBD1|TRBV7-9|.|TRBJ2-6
CASSLSRGPGANVLTF
TGTGCCAGCAGCTTAAGCAGGGGGCCTGGGGCCAACGTCCTGACTTTC
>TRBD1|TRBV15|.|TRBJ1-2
CATSRGGTGWGYTF
TGTGCCACCAGCAGGGGGGGGACAGGGTGGGGCTACACCTTC
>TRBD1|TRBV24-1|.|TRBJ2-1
CATSYRGNSYNEQFF
TGTGCCACGTCATACAGGGGCAACTCCTACAATGAGCAGTTCTTC
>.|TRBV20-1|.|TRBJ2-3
CRVGWLTDTQYF
TGCAGGGTGGGGTGGCTTACAGATACGCAGTATTTT
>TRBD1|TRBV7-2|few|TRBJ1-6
CASSLGGTVNSPLHF
TGTGCCAGCAGCTTGGGGGGGACAGTTAATTCACCCCTCCACTTT
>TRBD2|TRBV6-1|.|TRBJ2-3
CASSPSGTRPTDTQYF
TGTGCCAGCAGTCCCTCCGGGACTAGGCCCACAGATACGCAGTATTTT
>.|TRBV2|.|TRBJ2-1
CASGQETYNEQFF
TGTGCCAGCGGGCAAGAGACCTACAATGAGCAGTTCTTC
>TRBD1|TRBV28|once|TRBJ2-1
CASSNTPTGNEQFF
TGTGCCAGCAGTAATACTCCGACAGGGAATGAGCAGTTCTTC
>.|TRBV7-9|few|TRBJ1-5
CASSLGPYSNQPQHF
TGTGCCAGCAGCCTTGGACCTTATAGCAATCAGCCCCAGCATTTT
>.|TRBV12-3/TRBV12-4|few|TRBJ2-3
CATSRRTDTQYF
TGTGCCACCAGCCGCCGCACAGATACGCAGTATTTT
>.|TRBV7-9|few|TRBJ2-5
CAGSPRGGLQETQYF
TGTGCCGGCAGTCCCCGAGGGGGGCTTCAAGAGACCCAGTACTTC
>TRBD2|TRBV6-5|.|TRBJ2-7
CASSYSGTNAGGEQYF
TGTGCCAGCAGTTACTCGGGGACTAACGCCGGGGGCGAGCAGTACTTC
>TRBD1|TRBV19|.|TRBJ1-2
CASRDGTGGIYGYTF
TGTGCCAGTAGAGACGGGACAGGGGGAATCTATGGCTACACCTTC
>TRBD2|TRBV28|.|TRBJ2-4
CASSGGGLAKNIQYF
TGTGCCAGCAGCGGGGGGGGACTAGCCAAAAACATTCAGTACTTC
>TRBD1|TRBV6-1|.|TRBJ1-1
CASSPVQGMPWVPEAFF
TGTGCCAGCAGTCCCGTACAGGGGATGCCGTGGGTACCTGAAGCTTTCTTT
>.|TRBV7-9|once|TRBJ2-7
CASSLRAEQYF
TGTGCCAGCAGCTTGCGGGCCGAGCAGTACTTC
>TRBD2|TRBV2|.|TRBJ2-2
CAGRRERAGELFF
TGTGCCGGCCGGCGGGAGAGGGCCGGGGAGCTGTTTTTT
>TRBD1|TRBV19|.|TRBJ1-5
CASSIFFNRGGNQPQHF
TGTGCCAGTAGTATCTTTTTTAACAGGGGGGGCAATCAGCCCCAGCATTTT
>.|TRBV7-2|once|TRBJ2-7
CASSFSGAYEQYF
TGTGCCAGCAGCTTTTCGGGGGCCTACGAGCAGTACTTC
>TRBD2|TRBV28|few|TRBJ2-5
CASSFSGGLKETQYF
TGTGCCAGCAGTTTTAGCGGGGGACTCAAAGAGACCCAGTACTTC
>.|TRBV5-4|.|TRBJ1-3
CASSLRSSGNTIYF
TGTGCCAGCAGCTTGAGGAGCTCTGGAAACACCATATATTTT
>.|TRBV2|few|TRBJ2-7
CASMRASPYEQYF
TGTGCCAGCATGCGAGCGTCGCCCTACGAGCAGTACTTC
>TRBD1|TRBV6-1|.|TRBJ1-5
CASSRRGDREKGQPQHF
TGTGCCAGCAGTCGCCGTGGGGACAGGGAGAAGGGTCAGCCCCAGCATTTT